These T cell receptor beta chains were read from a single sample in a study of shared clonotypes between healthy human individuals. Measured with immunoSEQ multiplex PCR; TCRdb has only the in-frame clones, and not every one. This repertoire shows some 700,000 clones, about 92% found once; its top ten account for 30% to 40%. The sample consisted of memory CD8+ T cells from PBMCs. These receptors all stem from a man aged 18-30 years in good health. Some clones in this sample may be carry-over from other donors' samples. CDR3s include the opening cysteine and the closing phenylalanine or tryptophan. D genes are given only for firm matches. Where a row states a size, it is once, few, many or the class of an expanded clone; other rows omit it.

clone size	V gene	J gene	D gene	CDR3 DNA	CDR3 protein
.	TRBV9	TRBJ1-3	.	TGTGCCAGCAGCAGGTCAGGTGGAAACACCATATATTTT	CASSRSGGNTIYF
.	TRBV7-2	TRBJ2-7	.	TGTGCCAGCAGCTTAAGGGGGGCGGGAAACGAGCAGTACTTC	CASSLRGAGNEQYF
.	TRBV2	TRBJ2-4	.	TGTGCCAGCAGTGGCCGACGGTGGCAAGACATTCAGTACTTC	CASSGRRWQDIQYF
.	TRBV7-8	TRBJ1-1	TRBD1	TGTGCCAGCAGCTTAGGAGGGGGCCGTACTGAAGCTTTCTTT	CASSLGGGRTEAFF
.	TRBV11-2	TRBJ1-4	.	TGTGCCAGCAGCTTAGAATGGGGGGATTTTAATGAAAAACTGTTTTTT	CASSLEWGDFNEKLFF
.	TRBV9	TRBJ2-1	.	TGTGCCAGCAGCGAGGCCCCTGAGGCGCTTAGCTCCTACAATGAGCAGTTCTTC	CASSEAPEALSSYNEQFF
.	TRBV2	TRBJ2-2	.	TGTGCCAGCCCCACGAAGGCCGGGGAGCTGTTTTTT	CASPTKAGELFF
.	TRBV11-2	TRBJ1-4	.	TGTGCCAGCGGCCAGCCTAATGAAAAACTGTTTTTT	CASGQPNEKLFF
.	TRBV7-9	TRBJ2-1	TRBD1	TGTGCCAGCAGCCTCAGAATAGGACAGGGGGAGGGTGAGCAGTTCTTC	CASSLRIGQGEGEQFF
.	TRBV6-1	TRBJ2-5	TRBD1	TGTGCCAGCAGAGAGACAGGGAAAGGGGAGACCCAGTACTTC	CASRETGKGETQYF
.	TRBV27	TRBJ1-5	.	TGTGCCAGCAGTCCGGTTCAGGGGTATAGCAATCAGCCCCAGCATTTT	CASSPVQGYSNQPQHF
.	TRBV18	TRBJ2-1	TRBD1	TGTGCCAGCTCACACGACAGGGGTATCAACAATGAGCAGTTCTTC	CASSHDRGINNEQFF
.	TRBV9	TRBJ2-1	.	TGTGCCAGCAGCGTAGGGCTTTCAGCTTACAATGAGCAGTTCTTC	CASSVGLSAYNEQFF
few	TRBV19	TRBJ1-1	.	TGTGCCAGTACCAGAGACAGTTCGCGAGCTTTCTTT	CASTRDSSRAFF
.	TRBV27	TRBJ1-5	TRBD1	TGTGCCAGCAGTCTCCGACAGGGACGGGGGCAGCCCCAGCATTTT	CASSLRQGRGQPQHF
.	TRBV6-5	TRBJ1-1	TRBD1	TGTGCCAGCAGTTACGGGACAGGGGACACTGAAGCTTTCTTT	CASSYGTGDTEAFF
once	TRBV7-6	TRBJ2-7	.	TGTGCCAGCAGCTTAGCGAGGGCAGCACTCTACGAGCAGTACTTC	CASSLARAALYEQYF
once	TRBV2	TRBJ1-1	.	TGTGCCAGCAGTGGGCCTGAAGCTTTCTTT	CASSGPEAFF
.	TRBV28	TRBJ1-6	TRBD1	TGTGCCAGCAGTCCATACTACGACAGGGTGAGATCACCCCTCCACTTT	CASSPYYDRVRSPLHF
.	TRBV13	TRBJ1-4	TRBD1	TGTGCCAGCAGCCACCGGACAGGGAATGAAAAACTGTTTTTT	CASSHRTGNEKLFF
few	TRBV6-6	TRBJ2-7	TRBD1	TGTGCCAGCCGACAGGGGTTCTACGAGCAGTACTTC	CASRQGFYEQYF
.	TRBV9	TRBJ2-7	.	TGTGCCAGCAGCGCTACGGAGGGTTTAAGTGAGCAGTACTTC	CASSATEGLSEQYF
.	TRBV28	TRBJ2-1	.	TGTGCCAGCAGTTTATGGGACCGACGAACAGCCCACCGGCAGTTCTTC	CASSLWDRRTAHRQFF
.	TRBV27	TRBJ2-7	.	TGTGCCAGCAGTTCCGGACAGCTCTACGAGCAGTACTTC	CASSSGQLYEQYF
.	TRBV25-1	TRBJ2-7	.	TGTGCCAGCAGTGAATTGGGCGAGCAGTACTTC	CASSELGEQYF
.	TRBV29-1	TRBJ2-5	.	TGCAGCGTTGTGCGGACACCCCAAGAGACCCAGTACTTC	CSVVRTPQETQYF
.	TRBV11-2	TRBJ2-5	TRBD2	TGTGCCAGCAGCGAGCGACTAGCGGGAGGGCAAGAGACCCAGTACTTC	CASSERLAGGQETQYF
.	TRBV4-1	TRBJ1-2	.	TGCGCCAGCAGACCTGATCAAGAATCCTATGGCTACACCTTC	CASRPDQESYGYTF
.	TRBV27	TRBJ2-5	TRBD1	TGTGCCAGCAGGACAGGGGGCCCTCAAGAGACCCAGTACTTC	CASRTGGPQETQYF
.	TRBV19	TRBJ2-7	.	TGTGCCAGTAGTATCCTACCAAAGACGGACGAGCAGTACTTC	CASSILPKTDEQYF
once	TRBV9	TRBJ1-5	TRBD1	TGTGCCAGCAGCCCCCCCAGACAGGGGCAGTTTGTTTATAGCAATCAGCCCCAGCATTTT	CASSPPRQGQFVYSNQPQHF
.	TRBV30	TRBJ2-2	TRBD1	TGTACCGGGACAGGGGGATCCGGGGAGCTGTTTTTT	CTGTGGSGELFF
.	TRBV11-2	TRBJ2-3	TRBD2	TGTGCCAGCAGCTTAGGCGGGAGGGCCACGGATACGCAGTATTTT	CASSLGGRATDTQYF
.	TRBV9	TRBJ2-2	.	TGTGCCAGCAGCGTTAGTCAGAAGTCCACCGGGGAGCTGTTTTTT	CASSVSQKSTGELFF
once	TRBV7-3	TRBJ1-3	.	TGTGCCAGCAGCTTAGACGCCGGGACAGGAAACACCATATATTTT	CASSLDAGTGNTIYF
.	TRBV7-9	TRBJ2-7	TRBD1	TGTGCCAGCAGCCATCTAGGGACAGGGGGACACGAGCAGTACTTC	CASSHLGTGGHEQYF